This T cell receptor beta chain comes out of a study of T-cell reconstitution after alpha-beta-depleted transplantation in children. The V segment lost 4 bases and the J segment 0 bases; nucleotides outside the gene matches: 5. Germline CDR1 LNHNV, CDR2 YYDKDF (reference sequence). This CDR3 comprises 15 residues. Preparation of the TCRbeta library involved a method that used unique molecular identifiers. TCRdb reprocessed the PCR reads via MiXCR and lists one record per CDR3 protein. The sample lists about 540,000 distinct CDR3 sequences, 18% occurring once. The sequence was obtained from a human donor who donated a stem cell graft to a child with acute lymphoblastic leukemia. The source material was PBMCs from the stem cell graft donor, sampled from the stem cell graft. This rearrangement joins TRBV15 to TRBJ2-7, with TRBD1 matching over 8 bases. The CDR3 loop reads CATSTDRGNSYEQYF. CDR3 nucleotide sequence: TGTGCCACCAGCACCGACAGGGGCAACTCCTACGAGCAGTACTTC.